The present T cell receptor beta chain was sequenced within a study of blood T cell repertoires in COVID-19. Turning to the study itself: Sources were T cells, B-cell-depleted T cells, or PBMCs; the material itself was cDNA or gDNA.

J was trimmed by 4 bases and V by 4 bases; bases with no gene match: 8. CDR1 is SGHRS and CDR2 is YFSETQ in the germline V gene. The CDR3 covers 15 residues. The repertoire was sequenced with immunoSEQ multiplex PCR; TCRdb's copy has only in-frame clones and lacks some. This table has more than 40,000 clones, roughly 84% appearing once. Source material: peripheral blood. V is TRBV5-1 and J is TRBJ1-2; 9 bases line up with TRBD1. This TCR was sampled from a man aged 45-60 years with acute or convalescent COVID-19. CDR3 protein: CASSLRTGEAYGYTF. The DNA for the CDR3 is TGCGCCAGCAGCCTCCGGACAGGGGAGGCCTATGGCTACACCTTC.